The clone carrying this T cell receptor (beta chain) showed up just a few times. Its antigen remains unidentified. The sample belongs to a study of cytomegalovirus exposure and HLA in healthy donors. Study-level results: Sequencing likely caused a cluster of highly shared sequence variants. TCR beta V- and J-gene trimming was later associated with a missense DCLRE1C variant. The study listed 164 cytomegalovirus-associated TCR beta chains.

PCR used 60 Vbeta primers and 13 Jbeta primers. The protocol was immunoSEQ multiplex PCR, while the TCRdb copy is restricted to in-frame clones and leaves out a portion. The sample carries 83,000 or so clones, around 76% recorded once. This clonotype was sampled from a man aged 25-45 years in good health and CMV-seropositive. Sequencing input: PBMCs.

CDR3: CSVGGGHSTDTQYF. The CDR3 bases are TGCAGCGTTGGCGGGGGGCATAGCACAGATACGCAGTATTTT. The chain recombines TRBV29-1 with TRBJ2-3, with 8 bases that match TRBD2. Trimming removed 4 bases from V and 0 bases from J; junction bases left unmatched: 3. Germline V gives CDR1 SQVTM, CDR2 ANQGSEA. The CDR3 loop spans 14 amino acids.